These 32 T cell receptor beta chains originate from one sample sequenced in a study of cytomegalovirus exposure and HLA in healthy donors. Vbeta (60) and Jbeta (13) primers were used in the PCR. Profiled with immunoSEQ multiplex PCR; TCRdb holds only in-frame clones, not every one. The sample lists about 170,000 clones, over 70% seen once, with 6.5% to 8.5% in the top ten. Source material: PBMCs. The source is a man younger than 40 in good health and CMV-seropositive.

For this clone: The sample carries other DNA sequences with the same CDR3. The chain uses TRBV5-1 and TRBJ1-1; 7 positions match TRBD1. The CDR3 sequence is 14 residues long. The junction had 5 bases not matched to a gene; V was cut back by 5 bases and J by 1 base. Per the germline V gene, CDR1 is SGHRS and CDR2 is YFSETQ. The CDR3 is CASSYRGENTEAFF. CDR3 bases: TGCGCCAGCAGTTACAGGGGAGAGAACACTGAAGCTTTCTTT.

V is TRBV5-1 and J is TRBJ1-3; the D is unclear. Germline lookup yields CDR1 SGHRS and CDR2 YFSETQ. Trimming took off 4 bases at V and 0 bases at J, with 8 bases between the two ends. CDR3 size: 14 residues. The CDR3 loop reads CASSPTLSGNTIYF. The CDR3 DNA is TGCGCCAGCAGCCCGACACTCTCTGGAAACACCATATATTTT.

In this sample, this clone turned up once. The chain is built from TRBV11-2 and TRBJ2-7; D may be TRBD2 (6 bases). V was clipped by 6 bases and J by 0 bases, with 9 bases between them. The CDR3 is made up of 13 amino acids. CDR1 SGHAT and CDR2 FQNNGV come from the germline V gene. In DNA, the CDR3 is TGTGCCAGCAGGAACGGGGGCTCCTACGAGCAGTACTTC. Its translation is CASRNGGSYEQYF.

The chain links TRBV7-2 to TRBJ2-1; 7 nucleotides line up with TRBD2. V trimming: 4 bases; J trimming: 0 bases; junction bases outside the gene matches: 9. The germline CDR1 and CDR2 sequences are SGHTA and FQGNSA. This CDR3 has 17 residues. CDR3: CASSYRGRGSSYNEQFF. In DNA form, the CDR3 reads TGTGCCAGCAGCTACCGCGGGCGGGGGAGCTCCTACAATGAGCAGTTCTTC.

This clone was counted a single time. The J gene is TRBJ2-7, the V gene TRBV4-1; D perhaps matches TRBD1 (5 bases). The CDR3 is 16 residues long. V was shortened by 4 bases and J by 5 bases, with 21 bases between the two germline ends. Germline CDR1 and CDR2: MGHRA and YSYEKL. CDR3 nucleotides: TGCGCCAGCAGCCCTCAAGGGCTTGCAGGGTACCACGAGCAGTACTTC. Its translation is CASSPQGLAGYHEQYF.

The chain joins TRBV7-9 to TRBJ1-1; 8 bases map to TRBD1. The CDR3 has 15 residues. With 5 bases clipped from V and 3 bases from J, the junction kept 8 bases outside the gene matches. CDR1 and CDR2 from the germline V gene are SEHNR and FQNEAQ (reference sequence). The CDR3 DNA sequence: TGTGCCAGCAGCCCCCAGACAGGGGATTACACTGAAGCTTTCTTT. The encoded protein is CASSPQTGDYTEAFF.

The CDR3 DNA reads TGCGCCAGCAGCCCGACTGACAGGGTTTTGGAAAAACTGTTTTTT. It specifies CASSPTDRVLEKLFF. The chain couples TRBV5-1 to TRBJ1-4; TRBD1 aligns across 7 bases. The germline CDR1 and CDR2 sequences are SGHRS and YFSETQ. The CDR3 extends over 15 amino acids. With 4 bases clipped from V and 8 bases from J, the junction kept 11 bases outside the gene matches.

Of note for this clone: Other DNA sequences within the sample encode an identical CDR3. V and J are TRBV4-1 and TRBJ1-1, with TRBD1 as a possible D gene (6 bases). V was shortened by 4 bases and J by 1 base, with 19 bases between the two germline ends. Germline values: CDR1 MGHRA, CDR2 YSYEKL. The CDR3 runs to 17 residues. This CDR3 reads CASSPNFQGQGNTEAFF. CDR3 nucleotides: TGCGCCAGCAGCCCCAATTTCCAGGGGCAGGGGAACACTGAAGCTTTCTTT.

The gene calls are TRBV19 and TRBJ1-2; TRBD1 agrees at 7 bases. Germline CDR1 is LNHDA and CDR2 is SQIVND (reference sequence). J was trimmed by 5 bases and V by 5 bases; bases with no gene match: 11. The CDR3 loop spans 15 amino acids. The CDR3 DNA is TGTGCCAGTAGTCCCCAGGGGACAGAAGATTATGGCTACACCTTC. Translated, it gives CASSPQGTEDYGYTF.

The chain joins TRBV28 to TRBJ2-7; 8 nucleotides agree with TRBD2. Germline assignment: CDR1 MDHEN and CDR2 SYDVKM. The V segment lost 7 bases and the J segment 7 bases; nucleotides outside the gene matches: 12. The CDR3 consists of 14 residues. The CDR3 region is CASKGSGILGEQYF. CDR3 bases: TGTGCCAGCAAGGGTAGCGGGATCTTAGGTGAGCAGTACTTC. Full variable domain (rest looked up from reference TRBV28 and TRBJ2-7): DVKVTQSSRYLVKRTGEKVFLECVQDMDHENMFWYRQDPGLGLRLIYFSYDVKMKEKGDIPEGYSVSREKKERFSLILESASTNQTSMYLCASKGSGILGEQYFGPGTRLTVT.

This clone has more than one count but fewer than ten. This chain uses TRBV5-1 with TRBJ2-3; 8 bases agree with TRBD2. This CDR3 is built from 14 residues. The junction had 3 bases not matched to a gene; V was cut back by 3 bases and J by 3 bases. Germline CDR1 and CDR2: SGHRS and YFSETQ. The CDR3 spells CASSSGTRTDTQYF. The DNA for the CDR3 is TGCGCCAGCAGCTCCGGGACTAGGACAGATACGCAGTATTTT.

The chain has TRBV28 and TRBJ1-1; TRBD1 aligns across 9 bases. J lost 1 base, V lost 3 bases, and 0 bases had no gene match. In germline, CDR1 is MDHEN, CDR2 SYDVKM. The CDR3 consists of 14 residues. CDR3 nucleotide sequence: TGTGCCAGCAGTTTGGACAGGGGGAACACTGAAGCTTTCTTT. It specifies CASSLDRGNTEAFF.

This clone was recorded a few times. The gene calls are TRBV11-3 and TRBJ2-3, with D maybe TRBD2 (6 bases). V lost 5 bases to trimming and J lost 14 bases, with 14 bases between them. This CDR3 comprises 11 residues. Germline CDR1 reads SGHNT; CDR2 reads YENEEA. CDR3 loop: CASSIRDLMYF. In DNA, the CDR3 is TGTGCCAGCAGCATCCGGGACTTGATGTATTTT.

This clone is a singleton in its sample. CDR3 residues: CASSTGGYNTGELFF. The CDR3 DNA sequence: TGTGCCAGCAGCACCGGGGGGTATAACACCGGGGAGCTGTTTTTT. V and J are TRBV5-6 and TRBJ2-2; 7 bases align to TRBD2. Trimming took 4 bases from V and 2 from J; bases not matched to a gene: 5. Germline loops: CDR1 SGHDT, CDR2 YYEEEE. CDR3 length: 15 residues.

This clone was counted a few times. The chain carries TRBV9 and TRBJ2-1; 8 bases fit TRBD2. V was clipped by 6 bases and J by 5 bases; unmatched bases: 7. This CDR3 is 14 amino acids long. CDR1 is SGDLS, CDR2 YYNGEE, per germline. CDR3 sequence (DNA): TGTGCCAGCACCCGGGGGGGGGAAAACAATGAGCAGTTCTTC. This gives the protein CASTRGGENNEQFF.

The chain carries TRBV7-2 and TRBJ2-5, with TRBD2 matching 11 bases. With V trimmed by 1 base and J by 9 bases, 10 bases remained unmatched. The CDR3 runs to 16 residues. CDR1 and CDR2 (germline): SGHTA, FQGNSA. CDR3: CASSLGGRLAGGAQYF. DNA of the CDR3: TGTGCCAGCAGCTTAGGGGGTCGGCTAGCGGGGGGAGCCCAGTACTTC.

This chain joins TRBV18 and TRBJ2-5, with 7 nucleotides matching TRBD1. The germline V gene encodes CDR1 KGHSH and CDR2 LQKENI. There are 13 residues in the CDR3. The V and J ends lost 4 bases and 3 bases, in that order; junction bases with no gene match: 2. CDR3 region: CASSLGQKETQYF. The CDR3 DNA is TGTGCCAGCTCACTGGGACAGAAAGAGACCCAGTACTTC. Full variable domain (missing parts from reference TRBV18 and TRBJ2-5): NAGVMQNPRHLVRRRGQEARLRCSPMKGHSHVYWYRQLPEEGLKFMVYLQKENIIDESGMPKERFSAEFPKEGPSILRIQQVVRGDSAAYFCASSLGQKETQYFGPGTRLLVL.

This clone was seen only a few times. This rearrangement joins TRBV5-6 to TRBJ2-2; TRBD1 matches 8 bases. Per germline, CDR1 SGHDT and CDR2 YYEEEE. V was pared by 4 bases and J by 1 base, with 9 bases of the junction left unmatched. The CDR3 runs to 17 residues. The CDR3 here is CASSPGTGSWNTGELFF. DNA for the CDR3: TGTGCCAGCAGCCCGGGGACAGGCAGCTGGAACACCGGGGAGCTGTTTTTT. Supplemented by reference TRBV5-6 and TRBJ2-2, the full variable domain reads DAGVTQSPTHLIKTRGQQVTLRCSPKSGHDTVSWYQQALGQGPQFIFQYYEEEERQRGNFPDRFSGHQFPNYSSELNVNALLLGDSALYLCASSPGTGSWNTGELFFGEGSRLTVL.

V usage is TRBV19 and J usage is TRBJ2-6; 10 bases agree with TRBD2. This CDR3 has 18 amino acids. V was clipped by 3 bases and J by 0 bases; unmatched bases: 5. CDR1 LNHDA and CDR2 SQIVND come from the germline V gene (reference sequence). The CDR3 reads CASSILAGGPSGANVLTF. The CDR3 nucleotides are TGTGCCAGTAGTATCTTAGCGGGGGGACCCTCTGGGGCCAACGTCCTGACTTTC.

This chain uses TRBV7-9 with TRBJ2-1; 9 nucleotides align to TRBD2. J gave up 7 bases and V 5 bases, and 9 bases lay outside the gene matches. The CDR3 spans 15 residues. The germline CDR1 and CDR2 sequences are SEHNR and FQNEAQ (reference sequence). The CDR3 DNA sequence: TGTGCCAGCAGCGCAGTCGGACTAGCGCAGAATGAGCAGTTCTTC. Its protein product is CASSAVGLAQNEQFF.

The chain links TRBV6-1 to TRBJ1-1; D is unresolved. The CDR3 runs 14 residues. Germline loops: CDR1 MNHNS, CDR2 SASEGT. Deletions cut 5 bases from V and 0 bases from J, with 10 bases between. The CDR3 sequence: CASSLGTLNTEAFF. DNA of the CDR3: TGTGCCAGCAGTCTTGGCACCCTGAACACTGAAGCTTTCTTT.

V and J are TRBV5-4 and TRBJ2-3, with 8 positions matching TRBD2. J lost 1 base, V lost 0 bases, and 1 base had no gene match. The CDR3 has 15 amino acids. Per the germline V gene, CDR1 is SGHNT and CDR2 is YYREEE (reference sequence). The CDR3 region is CASSLDGGGTDTQYF. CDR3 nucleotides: TGTGCCAGCAGCTTGGACGGGGGGGGCACAGATACGCAGTATTTT.

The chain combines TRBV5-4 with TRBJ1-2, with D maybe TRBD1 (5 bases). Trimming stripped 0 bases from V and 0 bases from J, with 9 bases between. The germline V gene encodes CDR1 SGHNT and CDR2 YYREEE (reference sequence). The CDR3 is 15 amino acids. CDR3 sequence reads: CASSLGQRANYGYTF. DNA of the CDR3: TGTGCCAGCAGCTTGGGACAGAGAGCTAACTATGGCTACACCTTC.

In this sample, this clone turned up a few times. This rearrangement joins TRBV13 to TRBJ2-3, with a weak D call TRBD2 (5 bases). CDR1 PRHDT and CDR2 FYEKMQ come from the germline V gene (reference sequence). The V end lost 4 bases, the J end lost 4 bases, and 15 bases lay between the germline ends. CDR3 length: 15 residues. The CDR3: CASSSPTREPDTQYF. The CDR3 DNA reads TGTGCCAGCAGCTCCCCTACGAGGGAGCCAGATACGCAGTATTTT.

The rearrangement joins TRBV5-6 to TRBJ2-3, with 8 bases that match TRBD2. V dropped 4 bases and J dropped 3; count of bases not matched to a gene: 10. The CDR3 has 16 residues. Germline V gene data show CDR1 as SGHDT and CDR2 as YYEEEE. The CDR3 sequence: CASSGGVAGKTDTQYF. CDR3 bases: TGTGCCAGCAGCGGGGGGGTAGCGGGGAAGACAGATACGCAGTATTTT.

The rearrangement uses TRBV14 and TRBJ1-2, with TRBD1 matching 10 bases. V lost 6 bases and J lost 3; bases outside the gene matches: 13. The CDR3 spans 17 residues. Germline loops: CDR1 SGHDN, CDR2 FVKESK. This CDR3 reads CASSHRGTGVPDYGYTF. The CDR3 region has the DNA TGTGCCAGCAGTCACCGCGGGACAGGGGTTCCGGACTATGGCTACACCTTC. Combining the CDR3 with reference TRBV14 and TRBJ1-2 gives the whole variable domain EAGVTQFPSHSVIEKGQTVTLRCDPISGHDNLYWYRRVMGKEIKFLLHFVKESKQDESGMPNNRFLAERTGGTYSTLKVQPAELEDSGVYFCASSHRGTGVPDYGYTFGSGTRLTVV.

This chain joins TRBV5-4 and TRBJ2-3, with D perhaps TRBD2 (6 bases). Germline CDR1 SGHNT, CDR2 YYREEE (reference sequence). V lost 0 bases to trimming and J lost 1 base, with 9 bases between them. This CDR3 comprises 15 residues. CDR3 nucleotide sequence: TGTGCCAGCAGCTTGGGCATAGCGGGCACAGATACGCAGTATTTT. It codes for CASSLGIAGTDTQYF.

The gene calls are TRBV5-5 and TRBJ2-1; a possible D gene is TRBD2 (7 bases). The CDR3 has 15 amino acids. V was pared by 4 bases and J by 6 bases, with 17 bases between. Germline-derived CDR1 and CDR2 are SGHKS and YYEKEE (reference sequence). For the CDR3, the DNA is TGTGCCAGCAGCCCCGACGGGGGGCGTCCCAATGAGCAGTTCTTC. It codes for CASSPDGGRPNEQFF. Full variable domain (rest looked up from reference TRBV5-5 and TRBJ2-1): DAGVTQSPTHLIKTRGQQVTLRCSPISGHKSVSWYQQVLGQGPQFIFQYYEKEERGRGNFPDRFSARQFPNYSSELNVNALLLGDSALYLCASSPDGGRPNEQFFGPGTRLTVL.

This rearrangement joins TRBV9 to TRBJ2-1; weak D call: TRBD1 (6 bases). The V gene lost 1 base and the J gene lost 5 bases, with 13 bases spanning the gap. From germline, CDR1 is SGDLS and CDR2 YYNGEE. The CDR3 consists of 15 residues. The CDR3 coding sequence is TGTGCCAGCAGCGTATACCGGGACACTAACAATGAGCAGTTCTTC. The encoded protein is CASSVYRDTNNEQFF.

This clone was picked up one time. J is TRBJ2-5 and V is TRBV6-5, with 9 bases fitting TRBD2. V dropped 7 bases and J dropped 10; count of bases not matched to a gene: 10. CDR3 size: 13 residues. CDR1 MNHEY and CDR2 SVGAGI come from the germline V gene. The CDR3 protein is CASTGQSGRSQYF. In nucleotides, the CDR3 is TGTGCCAGCACCGGGCAGAGCGGGAGGAGCCAGTACTTC.

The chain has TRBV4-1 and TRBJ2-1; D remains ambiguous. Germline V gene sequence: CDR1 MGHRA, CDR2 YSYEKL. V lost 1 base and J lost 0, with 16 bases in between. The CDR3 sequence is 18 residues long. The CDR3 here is CASSQVLVAVSSYNEQFF. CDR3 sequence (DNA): TGCGCCAGCAGCCAAGTGTTGGTTGCGGTAAGCTCCTACAATGAGCAGTTCTTC.

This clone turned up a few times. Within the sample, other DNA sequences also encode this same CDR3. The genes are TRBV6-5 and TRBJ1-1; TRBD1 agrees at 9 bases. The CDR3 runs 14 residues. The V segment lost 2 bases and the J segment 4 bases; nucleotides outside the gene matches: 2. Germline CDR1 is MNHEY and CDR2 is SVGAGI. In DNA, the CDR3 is TGTGCCAGCAGTTACGGGACAGGGATCACTGAAGCTTTCTTT. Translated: CASSYGTGITEAFF.